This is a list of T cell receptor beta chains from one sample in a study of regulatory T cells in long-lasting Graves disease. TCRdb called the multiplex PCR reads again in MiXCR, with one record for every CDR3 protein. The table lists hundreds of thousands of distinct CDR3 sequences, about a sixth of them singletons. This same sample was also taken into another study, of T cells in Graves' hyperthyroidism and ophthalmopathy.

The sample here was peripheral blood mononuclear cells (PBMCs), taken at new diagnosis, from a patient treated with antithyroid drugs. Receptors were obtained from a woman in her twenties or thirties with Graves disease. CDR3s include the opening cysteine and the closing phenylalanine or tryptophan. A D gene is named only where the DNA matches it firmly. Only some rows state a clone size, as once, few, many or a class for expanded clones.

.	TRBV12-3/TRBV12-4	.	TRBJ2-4	TGTGCCAGCAGTTCTGACCGTAGGACTAACTTT	CASSSDRRTNF
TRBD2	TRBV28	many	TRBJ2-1	TGTGCCAGCAGTTTAAAACTAGCGGGAGGGCCGGGGCAGTTCTTC	CASSLKLAGGPGQFF
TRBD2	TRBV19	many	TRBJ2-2	TGTGCCAGTAGCGCAGCGGGAGAGGCCGGGGAGCTGTTTTTT	CASSAAGEAGELFF
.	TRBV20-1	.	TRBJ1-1	TGCAGTGCTCGTTTCAGAATGAACACTGAAGCTTTCTTT	CSARFRMNTEAFF
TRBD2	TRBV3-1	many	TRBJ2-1	TGTGCCAGCAGCCTTGGGACTAGCTTTCGCAATGAGCAGTTCTTC	CASSLGTSFRNEQFF
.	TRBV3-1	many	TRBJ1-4	TGTGCCAGCAGCCAAGACCGCCTTGGAGAAAAACTGTTTTTT	CASSQDRLGEKLFF
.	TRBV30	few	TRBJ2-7	TGTGCCTGGAGGCCGGGACGACGTTACCTCTACGAGCAGTACTTC	CAWRPGRRYLYEQYF
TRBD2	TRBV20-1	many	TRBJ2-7	TGCAGTGCTGATTGGAAGAGCGGGAGTGCCTCCTACGAGCAGTACTTC	CSADWKSGSASYEQYF
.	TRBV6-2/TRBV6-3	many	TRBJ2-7	TGTGCCAGCACCCTGAGGGATACCTACGAGCAGTACTTC	CASTLRDTYEQYF
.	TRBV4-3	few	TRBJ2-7	TGCGCCAGCAGCCACAAACTAGTAGAGAGCTCCTACGAGCAGTACTTC	CASSHKLVESSYEQYF
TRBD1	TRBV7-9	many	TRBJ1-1	TGTGCCAGCAGCTTAGTGACAGGGGGCCTACTGAACACTGAAGCTTTCTTT	CASSLVTGGLLNTEAFF
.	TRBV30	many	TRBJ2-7	TGTGCCTGGAGTCACCCGGGTGGGAGCTCCTACGAGCAGTACTTC	CAWSHPGGSSYEQYF
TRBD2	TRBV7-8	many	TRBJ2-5	TGTGCCAGCACCCCAACTAGCGGGCGAATTGAGACCCAGTACTTC	CASTPTSGRIETQYF
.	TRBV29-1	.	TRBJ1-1	TGCAGCGTTCCCAGAAAAAACACTGAAGCTTTCTTT	CSVPRKNTEAFF
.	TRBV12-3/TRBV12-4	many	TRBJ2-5	TGTGCCAGCAGTTTGGGCTCGCAAGAGACCCAGTACTTC	CASSLGSQETQYF
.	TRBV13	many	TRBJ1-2	TGTGCCAGCAGCTTACCCTTGGCATCCCGATGGGAGGGCTACACCTTC	CASSLPLASRWEGYTF
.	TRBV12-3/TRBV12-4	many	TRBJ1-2	TGTGCCAGCAGTTTGAGGGCCCTCCATTCGGATGGCTACACCTTC	CASSLRALHSDGYTF
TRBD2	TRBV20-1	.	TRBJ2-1	TGCAGTGCTAGAGATCCCGGGACTAGCGGTAACAATGAGCAGTTCTTC	CSARDPGTSGNNEQFF
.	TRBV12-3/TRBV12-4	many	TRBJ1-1	TGTGCCAGCAGCCCCGGACGGGAGAACACTGAAGCTTTCTTT	CASSPGRENTEAFF
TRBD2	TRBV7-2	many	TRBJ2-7	TGTGCCAGCAGCTTAGGGACTAGTCGTGAGCAGTACTTC	CASSLGTSREQYF
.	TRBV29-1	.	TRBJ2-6	TGCAGCGTTGGGCAGACCTCTGGGGCCAACGTCCTGACTTTC	CSVGQTSGANVLTF
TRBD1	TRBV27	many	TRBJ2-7	TGTGCCAGCAGTCCCAGGGTGAACAGGGGCGTTTTTCGGTACGAGCAGTACTTC	CASSPRVNRGVFRYEQYF
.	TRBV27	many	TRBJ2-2	TGTGCCAGTACCCTCCAACCTTTTGCGAACACCGGGGAGCTGTTTTTT	CASTLQPFANTGELFF
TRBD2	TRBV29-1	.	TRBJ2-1	TGCAGCGTCCCTCCGGGACAGGGACTAGCGGGAGGGCTATGGGGTGAGCAGTTCTTC	CSVPPGQGLAGGLWGEQFF
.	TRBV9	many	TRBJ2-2	TGTGCCAGCAGCGTAGCGGGCCAAAACACCGGGGAGCTGTTTTTT	CASSVAGQNTGELFF
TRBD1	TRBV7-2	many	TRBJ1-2	TGTGCCAGCAGCCCCCAGGGGGAAGCTAACTATGGCTACACCTTC	CASSPQGEANYGYTF
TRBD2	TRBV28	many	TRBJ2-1	TGTGCCAGCAGTTCCCCCACCCTAGCGGGAGGGTACAATGAGCAGTTCTTC	CASSSPTLAGGYNEQFF
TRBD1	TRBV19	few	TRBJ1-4	TGTGCCAGTAGTATAAAGGGGGCGCGAACTAATGAAAAACTGTTTTTT	CASSIKGARTNEKLFF